These 2 T cell receptor beta chains originate from one sample sequenced in a study of T-cell reconstitution after alpha-beta-depleted transplantation in children. Unique molecular identifiers were used in preparing the TCRbeta library. Using its own MiXCR run on the PCR reads, TCRdb lists one record per CDR3 protein. Of just under 550,000 distinct CDR3 sequences listed, about 18% are singletons. The sample consisted of PBMCs from the stem cell graft donor, taken from the stem cell graft. Receptor source: a human donor who donated a stem cell graft to a child with acute lymphoblastic leukemia.

This clonotype was counted only a few times. The chain is built from TRBV4-1 and TRBJ1-1, with D tentatively TRBD1 (5 bases). The germline gives CDR1 MGHRA, CDR2 YSYEKL. The germline V and J ends were trimmed by 4 bases and 1 base, with 13 bases remaining between them. CDR3 size: 15 residues. DNA for the CDR3: TGCGCCAGCAGCCTCCAGCCGGGGGGGAACACTGAAGCTTTCTTT. This encodes CASSLQPGGNTEAFF.

Only a few counts were recorded for this clonotype. The rearrangement joins TRBV27 to TRBJ2-7, with 13 bases lining up with TRBD2. CDR3 length equals 19 residues. Per the germline V gene, CDR1 is MNHEY and CDR2 is SMNVEV (reference sequence). J lost 2 bases, V lost 4 bases, and 14 bases had no gene match. In nucleotides, the CDR3 is TGTGCCAGCAGTTCTTGGACTAGCGGGAGCCCCTCGCTCCCCTACGAGCAGTACTTC. Translated, it gives CASSSWTSGSPSLPYEQYF.